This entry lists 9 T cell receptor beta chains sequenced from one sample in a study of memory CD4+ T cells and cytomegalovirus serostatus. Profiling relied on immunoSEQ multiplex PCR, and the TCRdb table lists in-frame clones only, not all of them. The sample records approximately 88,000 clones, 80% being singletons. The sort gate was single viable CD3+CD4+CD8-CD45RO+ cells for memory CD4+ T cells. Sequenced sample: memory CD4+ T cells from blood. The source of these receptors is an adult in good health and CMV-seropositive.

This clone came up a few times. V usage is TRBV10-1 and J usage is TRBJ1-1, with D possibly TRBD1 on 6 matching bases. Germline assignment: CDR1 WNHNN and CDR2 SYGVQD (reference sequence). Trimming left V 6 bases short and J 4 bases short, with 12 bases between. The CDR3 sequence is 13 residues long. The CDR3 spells CASSLQGSTEAFF. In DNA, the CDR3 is TGCGCCAGCAGCCTACAGGGTTCCACTGAAGCTTTCTTT.

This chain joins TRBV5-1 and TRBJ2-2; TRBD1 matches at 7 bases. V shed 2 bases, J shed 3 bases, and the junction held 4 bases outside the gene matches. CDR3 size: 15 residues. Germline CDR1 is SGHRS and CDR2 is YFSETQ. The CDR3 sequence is CASSLQGSDTGELFF. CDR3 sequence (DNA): TGCGCCAGCAGCTTACAGGGGTCGGACACCGGGGAGCTGTTTTTT.

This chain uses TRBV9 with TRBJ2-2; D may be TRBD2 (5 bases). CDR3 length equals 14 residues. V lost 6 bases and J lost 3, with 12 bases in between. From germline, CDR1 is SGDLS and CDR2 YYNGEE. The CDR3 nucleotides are TGTGCCAGCAACGCTGGAGCGGACACCGGGGAGCTGTTTTTT. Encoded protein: CASNAGADTGELFF.

Here the CDR3 reads CAISESDSPGNTIYF. CDR3 nucleotide sequence: TGTGCCATCAGTGAGTCGGACAGTCCTGGAAACACCATATATTTT. The rearrangement uses TRBV10-3 and TRBJ1-3; tentative D call: TRBD1 (6 bases). The CDR3 is made up of 15 amino acids. Trimming shortened V by 0 bases and J by 2 bases, and 8 bases separated the two germline ends. Germline lookup yields CDR1 ENHRY and CDR2 SYGVKD.

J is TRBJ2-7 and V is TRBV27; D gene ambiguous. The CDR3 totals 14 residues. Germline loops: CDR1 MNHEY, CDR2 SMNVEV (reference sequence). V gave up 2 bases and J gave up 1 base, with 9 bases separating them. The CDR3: CASSLKTESYEQYF. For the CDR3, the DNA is TGTGCCAGCAGTTTAAAGACCGAATCCTACGAGCAGTACTTC.

In DNA, the CDR3 is TGTGCCAGCAGCTCCAGATATAACCTCGGGGGCGGGGAGCTGTTTTTT. Translated, it gives CASSSRYNLGGGELFF. The chain links TRBV7-2 to TRBJ2-2; perhaps TRBD2 as D (6 bases). CDR1 and CDR2 (germline): SGHTA, FQGNSA. There are 16 residues in the CDR3. The ends were cut back, 4 bases at V and 7 bases at J, with 19 bases in the middle.

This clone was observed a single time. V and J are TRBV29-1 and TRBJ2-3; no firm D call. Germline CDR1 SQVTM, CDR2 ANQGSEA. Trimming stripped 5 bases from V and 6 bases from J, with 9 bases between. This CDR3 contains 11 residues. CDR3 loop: CSVLARDTQYF. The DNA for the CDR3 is TGCAGCGTTCTTGCGCGGGATACGCAGTATTTT.

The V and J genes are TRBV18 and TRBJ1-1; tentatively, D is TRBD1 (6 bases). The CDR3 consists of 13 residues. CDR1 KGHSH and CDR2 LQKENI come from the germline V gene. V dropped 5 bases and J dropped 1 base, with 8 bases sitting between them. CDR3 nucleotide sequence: TGTGCCAGCTCATCGGGACAGAACACTGAAGCTTTCTTT. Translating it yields CASSSGQNTEAFF.

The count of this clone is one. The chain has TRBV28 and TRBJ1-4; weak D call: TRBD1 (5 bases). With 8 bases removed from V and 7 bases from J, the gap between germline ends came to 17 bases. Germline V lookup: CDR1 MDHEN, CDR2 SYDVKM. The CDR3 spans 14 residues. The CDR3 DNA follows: TGTGCCAGCGGCCTCGGGGCGAGGGGTGAAAAACTGTTTTTT. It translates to CASGLGARGEKLFF.